A selection of T cell receptor beta chains follows, all from one sample in a study of Ad26.COV2.S vaccination and SARS-CoV-2 variants. Only in-frame clones appear in the TCRdb table, and some are missing; sequencing was by immunoSEQ multiplex PCR. This table has about 680,000 clones, 89% appearing once. The sample in question was peripheral blood, obtained in a trial of Ad26.COV2.S vaccine versus placebo. These receptors all come from a person aged 18-65 years who received the Ad26.COV2.S COVID-19 vaccine or a placebo. CDR3s include the opening cysteine and the closing phenylalanine or tryptophan. D genes are given only for firm matches. Rows may omit the clone size; those that give it use once, few, many or a size class.

D gene: TRBD1
clone size: once
J gene: TRBJ1-6
V gene: TRBV6-5
CDR3 protein: CASSSRQGSYNSPLHF
CDR3 DNA: TGTGCCAGCAGTTCCCGACAGGGCTCCTATAATTCACCCCTCCACTTT

D gene: -
clone size: -
J gene: TRBJ1-1
V gene: TRBV19
CDR3 protein: CASSMNSVMNTEAFF
CDR3 DNA: TGTGCCAGTAGTATGAATTCAGTTATGAACACTGAAGCTTTCTTT

D gene: TRBD2
clone size: -
J gene: TRBJ2-5
V gene: TRBV19
CDR3 protein: CASSIGLAGAETQYF
CDR3 DNA: TGTGCCAGTAGTATAGGCCTAGCGGGAGCAGAGACCCAGTACTTC

D gene: TRBD1
clone size: -
J gene: TRBJ2-2
V gene: TRBV5-4
CDR3 protein: CASSLVDRGATGELFF
CDR3 DNA: TGTGCCAGCAGCTTGGTGGACAGGGGGGCCACCGGGGAGCTGTTTTTT

D gene: -
clone size: once
J gene: TRBJ2-6
V gene: TRBV2
CDR3 protein: CASSVEGGSGANVLTF
CDR3 DNA: TGTGCCAGCAGTGTGGAAGGGGGCTCTGGGGCCAACGTCCTGACTTTC

D gene: TRBD2
clone size: -
J gene: TRBJ2-7
V gene: TRBV11-2
CDR3 protein: CASSLVGGASYEQYF
CDR3 DNA: TGTGCCAGCAGCTTAGTCGGGGGGGCATCCTACGAGCAGTACTTC

D gene: -
clone size: -
J gene: TRBJ2-7
V gene: TRBV2
CDR3 protein: CASSEAVFGPNREQYF
CDR3 DNA: TGTGCCAGCAGTGAAGCGGTATTCGGACCTAACCGCGAGCAGTACTTC

D gene: -
clone size: -
J gene: TRBJ2-7
V gene: TRBV7-2
CDR3 protein: CASSLGVGAYEQYF
CDR3 DNA: TGTGCCAGCAGCTTAGGGGTCGGGGCCTACGAGCAGTACTTC

D gene: -
clone size: -
J gene: TRBJ1-1
V gene: TRBV11-1
CDR3 protein: CASSLSDGNTEAFF
CDR3 DNA: TGTGCCAGCAGCTTAAGTGACGGGAACACTGAAGCTTTCTTT

D gene: -
clone size: -
J gene: TRBJ2-1
V gene: TRBV9
CDR3 protein: CASSVGVLRPSFVYNEQFF
CDR3 DNA: TGTGCCAGCAGCGTAGGTGTTTTACGGCCAAGCTTCGTGTACAATGAGCAGTTCTTC

D gene: TRBD1
clone size: -
J gene: TRBJ2-2
V gene: TRBV25-1
CDR3 protein: CASTPDRGYTGELFF
CDR3 DNA: TGTGCCAGCACCCCGGACAGGGGTTACACCGGGGAGCTGTTTTTT

D gene: TRBD2
clone size: -
J gene: TRBJ2-1
V gene: TRBV6-2/TRBV6-3
CDR3 protein: CASSYRGGHYNEQFF
CDR3 DNA: TGTGCCAGCAGTTACCGGGGGGGACACTACAATGAGCAGTTCTTC

D gene: -
clone size: once
J gene: TRBJ2-1
V gene: TRBV7-8
CDR3 protein: CASSLEGGNNEQFF
CDR3 DNA: TGTGCCAGCAGCTTAGAGGGAGGTAACAATGAGCAGTTCTTC

D gene: -
clone size: -
J gene: TRBJ1-6
V gene: TRBV18
CDR3 protein: CASSWGDGPSPLHF
CDR3 DNA: TGTGCCAGCTCATGGGGGGACGGCCCTTCACCCCTCCACTTT

D gene: -
clone size: -
J gene: TRBJ1-2
V gene: TRBV5-4
CDR3 protein: CASSFLADGGSRGYTF
CDR3 DNA: TGTGCCAGCAGCTTTTTGGCGGACGGCGGCTCCCGTGGCTACACCTTC

D gene: -
clone size: -
J gene: TRBJ1-2
V gene: TRBV3-1/TRBV3-2
CDR3 protein: CASSQVKILGRGGNYGYTF
CDR3 DNA: TGTGCCAGCAGCCAAGTGAAGATCTTGGGCAGGGGAGGTAACTATGGCTACACCTTC

D gene: -
clone size: -
J gene: TRBJ2-3
V gene: TRBV5-5
CDR3 protein: CASSLTGATADTQYF
CDR3 DNA: TGTGCCAGCAGCCTAACGGGAGCGACTGCAGATACGCAGTATTTT

D gene: -
clone size: -
J gene: TRBJ1-2
V gene: TRBV18
CDR3 protein: CASSPAGLNSPYGYTF
CDR3 DNA: TGTGCCAGCTCACCAGCCGGACTCAACAGTCCCTATGGCTACACCTTC

D gene: -
clone size: -
J gene: TRBJ1-6
V gene: TRBV30
CDR3 protein: CACTGARDSPLHF
CDR3 DNA: TGTGCCTGTACCGGGGCCAGAGATTCACCCCTCCACTTT

D gene: TRBD1
clone size: -
J gene: TRBJ1-1
V gene: TRBV6-5
CDR3 protein: CASRPSGGTEAFF
CDR3 DNA: TGTGCCAGCAGGCCCTCAGGGGGCACTGAAGCTTTCTTT

D gene: -
clone size: -
J gene: TRBJ2-7
V gene: TRBV5-1
CDR3 protein: CASRGGEGEQYF
CDR3 DNA: TGCGCCAGCCGAGGGGGTGAGGGCGAGCAGTACTTC

D gene: TRBD2
clone size: -
J gene: TRBJ2-3
V gene: TRBV6-1
CDR3 protein: CASSEVREGDTQYF
CDR3 DNA: TGTGCCAGCAGTGAAGTGCGGGAGGGTGATACGCAGTATTTT

D gene: TRBD2
clone size: -
J gene: TRBJ2-1
V gene: TRBV25-1
CDR3 protein: CASSELAGESSYNEQFF
CDR3 DNA: TGTGCCAGCAGTGAACTAGCGGGAGAAAGCTCCTACAATGAGCAGTTCTTC

D gene: -
clone size: once
J gene: TRBJ2-6
V gene: TRBV13
CDR3 protein: CASSLEGSGANVLTF
CDR3 DNA: TGTGCCAGCAGCTTAGAGGGCTCTGGGGCCAACGTCCTGACTTTC

D gene: -
clone size: -
J gene: TRBJ1-5
V gene: TRBV2
CDR3 protein: CASSVSYSNQPQHF
CDR3 DNA: TGTGCCAGCAGTGTGAGCTATAGCAATCAGCCCCAGCATTTT

D gene: -
clone size: -
J gene: TRBJ2-2
V gene: TRBV19
CDR3 protein: CASSSTRGNTGELFF
CDR3 DNA: TGTGCCAGTAGTAGTACCAGGGGAAACACCGGGGAGCTGTTTTTT

D gene: -
clone size: -
J gene: TRBJ2-5
V gene: TRBV20-1
CDR3 protein: CSASGLYF
CDR3 DNA: TGCAGTGCCTCCGGATTATACTTC

D gene: -
clone size: -
J gene: TRBJ1-5
V gene: TRBV19
CDR3 protein: CASSISNQPQHF
CDR3 DNA: TGTGCCAGTAGTATAAGCAATCAGCCCCAGCATTTT

D gene: -
clone size: -
J gene: TRBJ2-2
V gene: TRBV6-2/TRBV6-3
CDR3 protein: CASSYSDYPTGELFF
CDR3 DNA: TGTGCCAGCAGTTACTCCGACTACCCCACCGGGGAGCTGTTTTTT